These 9 T cell receptor beta chains came from one sample sequenced in a study of blood T cell repertoires in COVID-19. Using immunoSEQ multiplex PCR, the repertoire was profiled, and TCRdb retains in-frame clones only, with some absent. The data show some 300,000 clones, 85% to 90% seen once. The sample consisted of PBMCs or T cells enriched from blood (not recorded which). These TCRs come from a woman aged 45-60 years who had been exposed to COVID-19.

The J gene is TRBJ1-1, the V gene TRBV28; TRBD1 might be the D (6 bases). V lost 2 bases to trimming and J lost 1 base, with 8 bases between them. In germline, CDR1 is MDHEN, CDR2 SYDVKM. This CDR3 contains 14 residues. The CDR3 protein is CASSLDRQNTEAFF. The DNA of the CDR3 is TGTGCCAGCAGTTTAGACAGGCAGAACACTGAAGCTTTCTTT.

The chain carries TRBV7-2 and TRBJ1-6; D perhaps matches TRBD1 (6 bases). This CDR3 comprises 14 residues. The germline V gene encodes CDR1 SGHTA and CDR2 FQGNSA. The ends were cut back, 6 bases at V and 6 bases at J, with 12 bases in the middle. The CDR3 bases are TGTGCCAGCAGTACAGGGTTGCCTAATTCACCCCTCCACTTT. This gives the protein CASSTGLPNSPLHF.

V and J are TRBV3-1 (or the pseudogene TRBV3-2) and TRBJ1-2, with 7 bases fitting TRBD1. The CDR3 extends over 14 amino acids. Germline-derived CDR1 and CDR2 are LGHDT and YNNKEL (reference sequence). With 4 bases clipped from V and 5 bases from J, the junction kept 7 bases outside the gene matches. For the CDR3, the DNA is TGTGCCAGCAGCCTCGGGACAGAAACGTATGGCTACACCTTC. Amino acids: CASSLGTETYGYTF.

This chain links TRBV5-1 with TRBJ2-7; the match to TRBD1 covers 8 bases. V lost 4 bases and J lost 3; bases outside the gene matches: 6. The CDR3 has 14 amino acids. Looked up from germline, CDR1 is SGHRS and CDR2 is YFSETQ. CDR3 nucleotide sequence: TGCGCCAGCAGCATTGGGACAGGCGACTACGAGCAGTACTTC. Its protein is CASSIGTGDYEQYF.

The genes are TRBV29-1 and TRBJ1-1; D perhaps matches TRBD1 (5 bases). Germline CDR1 reads SQVTM; CDR2 reads ANQGSEA. The CDR3 consists of 12 residues. Trimming cost V 4 bases and J 2 bases, with 8 bases left between them. DNA of the CDR3: TGCAGCGTTGGACAGATTAACACTGAAGCTTTCTTT. This codes for CSVGQINTEAFF.

V and J are TRBV6-5 and TRBJ2-7, with a possible D match to TRBD1 (7 bases). Germline CDR1 reads MNHEY; CDR2 reads SVGAGI. V was cut by 10 bases and J by 4 bases, with 11 bases left in between. The CDR3 contains 11 residues. In nucleotides, the CDR3 is TGTGCCAAGACAGGGACTTACGAGCAGTACTTC. This encodes CAKTGTYEQYF.

The rearrangement joins TRBV4-1 to TRBJ2-5, with D perhaps matching TRBD1 (6 bases). V was pared by 2 bases and J by 2 bases, with 15 bases between. The germline gives CDR1 MGHRA, CDR2 YSYEKL. The CDR3 is 16 residues long. The CDR3 region is CASSQSGRRGQETQYF. The CDR3 coding sequence is TGCGCCAGCAGCCAATCAGGGCGCAGGGGACAAGAGACCCAGTACTTC.

The chain uses TRBV3-1 (or the pseudogene TRBV3-2) and TRBJ1-3; TRBD1 matches at 8 bases. V lost 1 base and J lost 4; bases outside the gene matches: 9. Germline V CDR1 and CDR2: LGHDT, YNNKEL (reference sequence). The length of the CDR3 is 17 residues. The CDR3 DNA is TGTGCCAGCAGCCAAGGGACAGGGCTAATTACAGGAAACACCATATATTTT. This gives the protein CASSQGTGLITGNTIYF.

V and J are TRBV4-1 and TRBJ1-2; 11 nucleotides match TRBD1. This CDR3 comprises 17 residues. CDR1 is MGHRA, CDR2 YSYEKL, per germline. V was pared by 0 bases and J by 2 bases, with 5 bases of the junction left unmatched. In DNA, the CDR3 is TGCGCCAGCAGCCAAGATGCGGGACAGGGGGTAAACTATGGCTACACCTTC. Protein sequence: CASSQDAGQGVNYGYTF.